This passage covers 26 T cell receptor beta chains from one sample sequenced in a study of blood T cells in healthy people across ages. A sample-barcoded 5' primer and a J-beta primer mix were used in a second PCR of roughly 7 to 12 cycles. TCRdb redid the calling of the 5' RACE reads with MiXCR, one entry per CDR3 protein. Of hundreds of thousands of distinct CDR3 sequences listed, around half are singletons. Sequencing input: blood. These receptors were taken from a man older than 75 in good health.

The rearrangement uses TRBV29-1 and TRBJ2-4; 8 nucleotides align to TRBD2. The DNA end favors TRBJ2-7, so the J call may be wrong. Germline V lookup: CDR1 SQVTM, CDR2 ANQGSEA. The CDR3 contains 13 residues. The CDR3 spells CSGMPGLGYEQYF. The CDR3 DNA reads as TGCAGCGGTATGCCGGGACTAGGCTACGAGCAGTACTTC.

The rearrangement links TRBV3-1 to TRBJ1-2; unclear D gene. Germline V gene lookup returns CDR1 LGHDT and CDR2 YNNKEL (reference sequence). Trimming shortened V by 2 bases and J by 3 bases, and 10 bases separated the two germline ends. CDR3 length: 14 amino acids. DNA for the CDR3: TGTGCCAGCAGCCAAAGGCAGGCTCACTATGGCTACACCTTC. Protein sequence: CASSQRQAHYGYTF.

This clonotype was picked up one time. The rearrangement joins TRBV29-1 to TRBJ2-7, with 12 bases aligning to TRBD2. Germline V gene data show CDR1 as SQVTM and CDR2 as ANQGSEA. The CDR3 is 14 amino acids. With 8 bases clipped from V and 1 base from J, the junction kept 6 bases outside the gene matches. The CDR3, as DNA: TGCAGCCCAGCCGGGACTAGCGGGTCCTACGAGCAGTACTTC. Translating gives CSPAGTSGSYEQYF.

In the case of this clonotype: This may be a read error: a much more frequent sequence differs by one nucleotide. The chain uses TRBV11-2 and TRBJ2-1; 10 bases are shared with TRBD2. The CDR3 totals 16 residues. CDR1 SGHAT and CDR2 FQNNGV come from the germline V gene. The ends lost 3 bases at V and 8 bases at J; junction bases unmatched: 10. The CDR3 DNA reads TGTGCCAGCAGCTTTCGCCCGCTAGCGGGAGAGGATGAGCAGTTCTTC. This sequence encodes CASSFRPLAGEDEQFF.

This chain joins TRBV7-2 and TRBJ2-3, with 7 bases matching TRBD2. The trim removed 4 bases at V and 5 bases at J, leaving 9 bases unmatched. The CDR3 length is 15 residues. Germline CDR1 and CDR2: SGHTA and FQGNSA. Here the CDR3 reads CTSSSQSGEGDTQYF. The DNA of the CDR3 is TGTACCAGCAGCTCCCAAAGCGGGGAGGGAGATACGCAGTATTTT.

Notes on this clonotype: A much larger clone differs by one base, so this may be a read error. For the CDR3, the DNA is TGTGCCTGCAGTTCCATACAAGGGGGGGGATCCCACAATGAGCAGTTCTTC. Amino acid sequence: CACSSIQGGGSHNEQFF. This chain uses TRBV6-5 with TRBJ2-1; D is possibly TRBD2 (7 bases). Germline-derived CDR1 and CDR2 are MNHEY and SVGAGI. The CDR3 extends over 17 amino acids.

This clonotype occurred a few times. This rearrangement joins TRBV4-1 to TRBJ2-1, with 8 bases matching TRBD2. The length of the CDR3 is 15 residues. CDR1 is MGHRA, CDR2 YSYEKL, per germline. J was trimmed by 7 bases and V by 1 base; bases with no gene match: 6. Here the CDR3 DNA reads TGCGCCAGCAGCCAAGGTACCGGGGGGGTTAATGAGCAGTTCTTC. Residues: CASSQGTGGVNEQFF.

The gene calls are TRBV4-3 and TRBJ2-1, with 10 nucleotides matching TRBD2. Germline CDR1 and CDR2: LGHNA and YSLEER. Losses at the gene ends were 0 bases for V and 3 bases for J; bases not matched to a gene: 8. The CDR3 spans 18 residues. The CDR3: CASSQDPSGSGVYNEQFF. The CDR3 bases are TGCGCCAGCAGCCAAGATCCTAGCGGGAGCGGAGTCTACAATGAGCAGTTCTTC.

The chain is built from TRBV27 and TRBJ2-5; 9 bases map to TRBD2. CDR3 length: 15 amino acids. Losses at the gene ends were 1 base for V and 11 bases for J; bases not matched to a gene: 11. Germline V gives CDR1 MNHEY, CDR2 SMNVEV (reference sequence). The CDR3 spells CASSLWTSERKEQYF. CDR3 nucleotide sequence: TGTGCCAGCAGTTTATGGACTAGCGAAAGGAAAGAGCAGTACTTC.

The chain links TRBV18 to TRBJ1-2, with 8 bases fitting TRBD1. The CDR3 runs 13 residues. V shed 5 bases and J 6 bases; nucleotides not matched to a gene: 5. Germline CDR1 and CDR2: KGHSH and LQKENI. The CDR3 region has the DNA TGTGCCAGCTCAGGGGACAGGAAGGATGGCTACACCTTC. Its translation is CASSGDRKDGYTF.

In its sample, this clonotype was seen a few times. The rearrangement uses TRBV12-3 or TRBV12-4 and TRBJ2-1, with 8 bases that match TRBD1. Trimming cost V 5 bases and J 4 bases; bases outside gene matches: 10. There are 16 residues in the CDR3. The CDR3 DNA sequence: TGTGCCAGCAGTGCTACAGGGGGTGGGTTGTACAATGAGCAGTTCTTC. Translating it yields CASSATGGGLYNEQFF.

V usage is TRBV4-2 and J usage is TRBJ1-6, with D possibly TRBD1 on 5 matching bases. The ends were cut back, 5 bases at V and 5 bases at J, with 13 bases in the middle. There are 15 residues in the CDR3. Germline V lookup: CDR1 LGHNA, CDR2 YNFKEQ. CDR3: CASSIGTPDNSPLHF. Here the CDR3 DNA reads TGTGCCAGCAGCATCGGGACTCCCGATAATTCACCCCTCCACTTT.

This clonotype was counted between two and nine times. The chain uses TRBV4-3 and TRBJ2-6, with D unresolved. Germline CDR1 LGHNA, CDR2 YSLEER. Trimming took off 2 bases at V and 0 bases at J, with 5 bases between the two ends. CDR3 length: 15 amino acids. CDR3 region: CASSQLSSGANVLTF. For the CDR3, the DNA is TGCGCCAGCAGCCAATTATCCTCTGGGGCCAACGTCCTGACTTTC.

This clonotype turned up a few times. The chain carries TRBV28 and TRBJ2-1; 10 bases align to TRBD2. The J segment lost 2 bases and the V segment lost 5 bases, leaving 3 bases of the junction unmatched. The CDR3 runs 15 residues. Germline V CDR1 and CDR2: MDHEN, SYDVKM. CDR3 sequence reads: CASSQTSGTYNEQFF. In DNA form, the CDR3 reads TGTGCCAGCAGTCAAACTAGCGGGACCTACAATGAGCAGTTCTTC.

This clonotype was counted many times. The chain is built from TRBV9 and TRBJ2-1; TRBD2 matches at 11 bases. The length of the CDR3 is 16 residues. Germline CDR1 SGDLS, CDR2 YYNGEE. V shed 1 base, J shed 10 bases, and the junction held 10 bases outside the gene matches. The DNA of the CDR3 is TGTGCCAGCAGCGTATCTTCTAGCGGGGGGTTCGGGGAGCAGTTCTTC. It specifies CASSVSSSGGFGEQFF.

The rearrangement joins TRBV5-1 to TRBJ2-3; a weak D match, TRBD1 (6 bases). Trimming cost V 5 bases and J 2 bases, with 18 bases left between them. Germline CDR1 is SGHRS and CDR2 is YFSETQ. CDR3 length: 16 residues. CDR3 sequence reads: CASRSRTAPSTDTQYF. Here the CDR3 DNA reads TGCGCCAGCAGGAGTAGGACAGCTCCATCCACAGATACGCAGTATTTT.

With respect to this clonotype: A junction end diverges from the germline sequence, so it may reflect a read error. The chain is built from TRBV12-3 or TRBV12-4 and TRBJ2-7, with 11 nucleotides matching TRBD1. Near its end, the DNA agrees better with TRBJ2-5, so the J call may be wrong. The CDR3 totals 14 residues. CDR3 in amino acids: CVSRGQGAGETQYF. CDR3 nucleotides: TGTGTCAGCAGAGGACAGGGGGCAGGCGAGACCCAGTACTTC.

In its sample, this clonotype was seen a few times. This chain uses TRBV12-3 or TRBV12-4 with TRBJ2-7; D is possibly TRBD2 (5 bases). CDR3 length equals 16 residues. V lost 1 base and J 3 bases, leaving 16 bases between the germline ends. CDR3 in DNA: TGTGCCAGCAGTTTAGGCACCGGGGTCGACTTCTACGAGCAGTACTTC. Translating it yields CASSLGTGVDFYEQYF.

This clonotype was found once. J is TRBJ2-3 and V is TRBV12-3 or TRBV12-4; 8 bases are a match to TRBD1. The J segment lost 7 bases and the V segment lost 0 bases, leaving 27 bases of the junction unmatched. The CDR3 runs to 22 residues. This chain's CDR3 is CASSLATGTGEWAGSLSNTQYF. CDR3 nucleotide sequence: TGTGCCAGCAGTTTAGCCACGGGGACAGGCGAATGGGCGGGATCACTCTCGAATACGCAGTATTTT.

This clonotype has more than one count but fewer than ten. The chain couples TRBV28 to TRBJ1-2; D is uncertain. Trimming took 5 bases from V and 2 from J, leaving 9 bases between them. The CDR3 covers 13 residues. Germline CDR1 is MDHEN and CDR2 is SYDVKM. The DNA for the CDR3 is TGTGCCAGCAGTGTTGTAGGAAACTATGGCTACACCTTC. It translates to CASSVVGNYGYTF.

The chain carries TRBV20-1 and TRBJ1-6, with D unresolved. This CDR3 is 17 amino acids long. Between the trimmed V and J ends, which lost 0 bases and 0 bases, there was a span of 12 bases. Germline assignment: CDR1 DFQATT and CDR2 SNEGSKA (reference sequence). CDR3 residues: CSARDVARSSYNSPLHF. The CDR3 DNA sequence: TGCAGTGCTAGAGATGTGGCCAGGAGCTCCTATAATTCACCCCTCCACTTT.

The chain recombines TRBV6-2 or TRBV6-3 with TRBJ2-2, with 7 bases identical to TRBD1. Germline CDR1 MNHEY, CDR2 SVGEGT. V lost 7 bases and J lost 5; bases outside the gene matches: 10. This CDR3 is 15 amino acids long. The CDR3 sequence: CASNDGTENTGELFF. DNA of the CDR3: TGTGCCAGCAACGACGGGACAGAAAATACCGGGGAGCTGTTTTTT.

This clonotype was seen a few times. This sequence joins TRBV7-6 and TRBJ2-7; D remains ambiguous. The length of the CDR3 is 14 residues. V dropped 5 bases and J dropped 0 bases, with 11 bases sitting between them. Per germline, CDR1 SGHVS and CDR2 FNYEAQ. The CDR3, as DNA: TGTGCCAGCAGCCCCGGGTCGGCCTCCTACGAGCAGTACTTC. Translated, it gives CASSPGSASYEQYF.

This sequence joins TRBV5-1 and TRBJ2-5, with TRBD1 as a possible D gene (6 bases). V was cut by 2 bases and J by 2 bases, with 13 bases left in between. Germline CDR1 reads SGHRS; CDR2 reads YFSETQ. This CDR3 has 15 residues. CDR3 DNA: TGCGCCAGCAGCTTTCCGGACAGAGCGCAAGAGACCCAGTACTTC. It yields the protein CASSFPDRAQETQYF.

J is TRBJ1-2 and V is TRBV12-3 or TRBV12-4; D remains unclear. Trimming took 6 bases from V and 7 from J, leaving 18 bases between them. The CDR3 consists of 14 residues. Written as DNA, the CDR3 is TGTGCCAGCAGGCAGACCCGCGGATGGGGTGGCTACACCTTC. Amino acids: CASRQTRGWGGYTF.

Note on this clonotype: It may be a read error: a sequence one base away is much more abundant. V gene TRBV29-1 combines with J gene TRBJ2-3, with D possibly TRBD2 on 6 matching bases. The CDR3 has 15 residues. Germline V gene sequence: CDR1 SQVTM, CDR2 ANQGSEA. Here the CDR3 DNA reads TGCAGCGTTGAAGGACATCGTAGCGGCACAGATACGCACTATTTT. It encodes CSVEGHRSGTDTHYF.